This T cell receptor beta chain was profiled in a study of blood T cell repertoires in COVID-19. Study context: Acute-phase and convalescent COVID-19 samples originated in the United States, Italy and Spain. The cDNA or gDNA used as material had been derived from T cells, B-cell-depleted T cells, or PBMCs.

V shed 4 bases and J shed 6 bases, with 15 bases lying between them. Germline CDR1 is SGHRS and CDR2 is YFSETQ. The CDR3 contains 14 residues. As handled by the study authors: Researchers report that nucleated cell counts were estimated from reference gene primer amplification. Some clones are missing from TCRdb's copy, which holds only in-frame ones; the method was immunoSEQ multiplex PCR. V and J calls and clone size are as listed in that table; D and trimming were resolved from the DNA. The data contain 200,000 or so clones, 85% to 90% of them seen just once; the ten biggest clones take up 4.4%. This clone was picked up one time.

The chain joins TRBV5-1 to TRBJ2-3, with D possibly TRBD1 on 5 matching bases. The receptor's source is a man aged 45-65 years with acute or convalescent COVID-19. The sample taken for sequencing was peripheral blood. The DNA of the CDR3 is TGCGCCAGCAGCCTACAGACTCAGGGCGATACGCAGTATTTT. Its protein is CASSLQTQGDTQYF.